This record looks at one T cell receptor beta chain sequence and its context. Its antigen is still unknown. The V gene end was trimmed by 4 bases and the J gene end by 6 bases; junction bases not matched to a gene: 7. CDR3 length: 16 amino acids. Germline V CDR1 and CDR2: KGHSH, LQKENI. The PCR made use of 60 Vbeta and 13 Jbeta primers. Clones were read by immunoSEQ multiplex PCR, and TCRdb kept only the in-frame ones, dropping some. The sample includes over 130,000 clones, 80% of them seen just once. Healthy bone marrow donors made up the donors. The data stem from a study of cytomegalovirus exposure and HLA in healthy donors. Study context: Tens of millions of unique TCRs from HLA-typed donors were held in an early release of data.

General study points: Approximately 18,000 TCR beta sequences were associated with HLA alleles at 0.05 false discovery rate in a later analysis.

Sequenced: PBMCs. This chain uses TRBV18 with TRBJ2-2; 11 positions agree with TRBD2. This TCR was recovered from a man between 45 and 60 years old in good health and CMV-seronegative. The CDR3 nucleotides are TGTGCCAGCTCACTACTAGCGGGAGTCCCAGCCGGGGAGCTGTTTTTT. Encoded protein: CASSLLAGVPAGELFF.